The present T cell receptor (beta chain) was sequenced within a study of shared clonotypes between healthy human individuals. Across the study: Three CD4 naive, three CD4 memory, two CD8 naive and one CD8 memory plate were used per donor.

Study-wide results and limits: For sorted subsets, rarefaction showed incomplete sequencing despite large depth.

CDR1 and CDR2 from the germline V gene are LGHNA and YSLEER. V gave up 0 bases and J gave up 3 bases, with 15 bases separating them. The CDR3 extends over 16 amino acids. Genomic DNA of each subset was evenly split across several immunoSEQ plates. As processed by the authors: ImmunoSEQ output held junction-only sequences without quality scores, so filtering differed. Data came from immunoSEQ multiplex PCR; TCRdb stores just in-frame clones and leaves some out. The V and J calls and clone size are taken from that table; D and trimming were inferred from the DNA. The sample holds around 2,000,000 clones; about 95% are singletons and the top ten take more than 0.95%. A word on this clone: Its antigen is undetermined.

As defined, naive CD8 cells were CD45RO-negative and positively selected for CCR7, with terminally differentiated effector memory CD45RA+ cells excluded. The specimen sequenced was naive CD8+ T cells sorted from blood. J is TRBJ2-7 and V is TRBV4-3, with D maybe TRBD2 (5 bases). The clonotype was recovered from a man between 18 and 29 years old in good health. The DNA for the CDR3 is TGCGCCAGCAGCCAAGATCTCGGGATACAGCTCTACGAGCAGTACTTC. Encoded protein: CASSQDLGIQLYEQYF.